The entry below gives a single TCR beta chain sequence along with its context. These data originate in a study of T cells in Graves' hyperthyroidism and ophthalmopathy. It was RNA transcripts that yielded the amplified TCR beta CDR3 regions. The primer set for the first-round RT-PCR of the TCR CDR3 was HTBI. A single record per CDR3 protein comes from TCRdb applying MiXCR to the multiplex PCR reads. This sample has about 680,000 distinct CDR3 sequences, with 30% to 40% found just once. CDR3 length equals 15 residues. V was pared by 3 bases and J by 0 bases, with 10 bases between. CDR1 is SGHAT and CDR2 is FQDESV in the germline V gene (reference sequence).

The rearrangement uses TRBV11-1 and TRBJ2-3; D uncertain. The clonotype originates from a woman aged 40-49 years with Graves' hyperthyroidism. The specimen sequenced was blood. The DNA for the CDR3 is TGTGCCAGCAGCTTGGGTGTGACTAGCACAGATACGCAGTATTTT. Residues: CASSLGVTSTDTQYF.